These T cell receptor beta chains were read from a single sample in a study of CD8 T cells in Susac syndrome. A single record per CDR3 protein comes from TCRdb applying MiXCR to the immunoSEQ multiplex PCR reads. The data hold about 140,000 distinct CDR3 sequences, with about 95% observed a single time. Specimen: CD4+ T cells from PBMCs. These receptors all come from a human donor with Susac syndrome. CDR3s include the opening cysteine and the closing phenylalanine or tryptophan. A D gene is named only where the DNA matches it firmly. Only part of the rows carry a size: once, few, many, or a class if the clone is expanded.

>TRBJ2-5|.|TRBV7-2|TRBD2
CASSRGRAPETQYF
TGTGCCAGCAGCCGTGGGAGGGCCCCAGAGACCCAGTACTTC
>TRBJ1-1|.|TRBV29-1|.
CSVHQGPEAFF
TGCAGCGTCCATCAGGGTCCTGAAGCTTTCTTT
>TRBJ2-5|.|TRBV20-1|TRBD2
CSARDVVIGTSRETQYF
TGCAGTGCTAGAGATGTCGTGATCGGGACTAGCAGAGAGACCCAGTACTTC
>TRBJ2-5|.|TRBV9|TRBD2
CASSVGPSGAEETQYF
TGTGCCAGCAGCGTAGGACCTAGCGGGGCTGAAGAGACCCAGTACTTC
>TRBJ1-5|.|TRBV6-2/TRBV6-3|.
CASSYAGNAVSPQHF
TGTGCCAGCAGTTACGCCGGCAACGCAGTGTCGCCCCAGCATTTT
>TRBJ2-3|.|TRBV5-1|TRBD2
CASSLQQAGGRRDTQYF
TGCGCCAGCAGCTTGCAGCAAGCGGGAGGGAGGAGAGATACGCAGTATTTT
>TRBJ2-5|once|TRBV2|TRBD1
CASSQPRTGAGVTQYF
TGTGCCAGCAGCCAACCTCGGACAGGGGCTGGTGTGACCCAGTACTTC
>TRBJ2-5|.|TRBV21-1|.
CASSGPLGYQETQYF
TGTGCCAGCAGCGGTCCTCTCGGGTACCAAGAGACCCAGTACTTC
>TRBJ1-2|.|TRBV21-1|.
CASSKSNRDYGYTF
TGTGCCAGCAGCAAATCGAACAGAGACTATGGCTACACCTTC
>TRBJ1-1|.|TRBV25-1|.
CASSEGNTEAFF
TGTGCCAGCAGTGAGGGGAACACTGAAGCTTTCTTT
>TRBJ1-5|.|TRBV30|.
CAWSGGGTVRGQPQHF
TGTGCCTGGAGTGGCGGCGGCACAGTTCGGGGTCAGCCCCAGCATTTT
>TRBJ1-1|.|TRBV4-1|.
CASSHPGWNTEAFF
TGCGCCAGCAGCCACCCCGGCTGGAACACTGAAGCTTTCTTT
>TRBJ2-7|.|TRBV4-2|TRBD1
CASSQEDRTGVTYEQYF
TGTGCCAGCAGCCAAGAGGACAGGACAGGGGTCACCTACGAGCAGTACTTC
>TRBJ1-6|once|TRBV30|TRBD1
CAWSVDRAGYSYNSPLHF
TGTGCCTGGAGTGTGGACAGGGCAGGATACTCCTATAATTCACCCCTCCACTTT
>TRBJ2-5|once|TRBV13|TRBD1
CASSRTGSKAQYF
TGTGCCAGCAGCCGGACAGGGTCGAAGGCCCAGTACTTC
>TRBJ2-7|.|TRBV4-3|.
CASSREGGEAFYEQYF
TGCGCCAGCAGCCGCGAAGGCGGGGAGGCCTTCTACGAGCAGTACTTC
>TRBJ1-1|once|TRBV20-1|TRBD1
CSAREATGVTEAFF
TGCAGTGCTAGAGAGGCCACAGGGGTCACTGAAGCTTTCTTT
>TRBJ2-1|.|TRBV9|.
CASSGAPHDEQFF
TGTGCCAGCAGCGGCGCCCCCCACGATGAGCAGTTCTTC
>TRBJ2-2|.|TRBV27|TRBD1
CASRRDRITGELFF
TGTGCCAGCAGAAGGGACAGAATCACCGGGGAGCTGTTTTTT
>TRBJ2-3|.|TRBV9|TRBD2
CASSEGLAPDTQYF
TGTGCCAGCAGCGAGGGACTAGCGCCAGATACGCAGTATTTT
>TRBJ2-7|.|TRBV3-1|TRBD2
CASSRAGALHEQYF
TGTGCCAGCAGCCGAGCGGGAGCGCTTCACGAGCAGTACTTC
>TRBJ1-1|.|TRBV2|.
CASIPSGPGGTEAFF
TGTGCCAGCATCCCTTCGGGGCCTGGAGGCACTGAAGCTTTCTTT
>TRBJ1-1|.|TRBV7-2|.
CASSFRGSNTEAFF
TGTGCCAGCAGCTTTCGGGGATCGAACACTGAAGCTTTCTTT
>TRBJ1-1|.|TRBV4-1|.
CASSHVRSAGNTEAFF
TGCGCCAGCAGCCACGTTAGATCGGCTGGGAACACTGAAGCTTTCTTT
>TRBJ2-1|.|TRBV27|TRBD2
CASSLSTLAGNNEQFF
TGTGCCAGCAGTTTATCTACCCTAGCGGGGAATAATGAGCAGTTCTTC
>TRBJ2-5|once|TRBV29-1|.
CSVTGIKIETQYF
TGCAGCGTCACAGGAATCAAGATAGAGACCCAGTACTTC
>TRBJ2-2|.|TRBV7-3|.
CASSLSGHAGAGELFF
TGTGCCAGCAGCTTATCGGGCCACGCCGGGGCCGGGGAGCTGTTTTTT
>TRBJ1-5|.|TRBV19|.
CASSTSGNQPQHF
TGTGCCAGTAGCACATCAGGCAATCAGCCCCAGCATTTT
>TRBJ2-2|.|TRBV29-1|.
CSVRGGGTGELFF
TGCAGCGTTAGGGGTGGTGGCACCGGGGAGCTGTTTTTT
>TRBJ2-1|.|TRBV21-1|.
CASSKGLAGDNEQFF
TGTGCCAGCAGCAAAGGACTAGCGGGAGACAATGAGCAGTTCTTC
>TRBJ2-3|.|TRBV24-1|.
CATSDRADTTQYF
TGTGCCACCAGTGACAGGGCAGACACGACGCAGTATTTT
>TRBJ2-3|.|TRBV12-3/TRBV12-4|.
CASSLDSTSTDTQYF
TGTGCCAGCAGTCTGGACTCCACTAGCACAGATACGCAGTATTTT
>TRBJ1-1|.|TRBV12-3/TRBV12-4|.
CASSLGAGARAFF
TGTGCCAGCAGTTTAGGAGCAGGCGCGCGAGCTTTCTTT
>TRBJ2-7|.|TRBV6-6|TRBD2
CASAGRGLGGGWYF
TGTGCCAGCGCTGGGCGGGGACTAGGCGGTGGGTGGTACTTC
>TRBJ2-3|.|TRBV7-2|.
CASSPARPDTQYF
TGTGCCAGCAGCCCTGCCCGGCCAGATACGCAGTATTTT
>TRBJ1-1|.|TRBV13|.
CASSLGPNRGAFF
TGTGCCAGCAGCTTAGGCCCCAACCGGGGGGCTTTCTTT
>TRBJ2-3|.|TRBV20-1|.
CSAPSAGSDTQYF
TGCAGTGCTCCATCGGCGGGGTCAGATACGCAGTATTTT
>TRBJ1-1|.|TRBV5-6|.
CASSLWVFRNTEAFF
TGTGCCAGCAGCTTGTGGGTCTTTAGGAACACTGAAGCTTTCTTT
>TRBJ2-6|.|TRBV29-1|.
CSVGHGTTGANVLTF
TGCAGCGTTGGGCATGGGACCACTGGGGCCAACGTCCTGACTTTC
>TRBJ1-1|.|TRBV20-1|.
CSARGSTDTEAFF
TGCAGTGCTAGAGGTAGTACGGACACTGAAGCTTTCTTT
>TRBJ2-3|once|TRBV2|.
CASSDSSFTDTQYF
TGTGCCAGCAGTGACAGTTCCTTTACAGATACGCAGTATTTT
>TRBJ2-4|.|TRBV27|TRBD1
CASRMDRAANIQYF
TGTGCCAGCAGAATGGACAGGGCGGCAAACATTCAGTACTTC
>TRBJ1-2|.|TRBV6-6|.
CAIGQGSGYTF
TGTGCCATCGGTCAGGGGAGTGGCTACACCTTC
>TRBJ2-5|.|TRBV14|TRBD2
CASSRTSGAETQYF
TGTGCCAGCAGCCGGACTAGCGGGGCTGAGACCCAGTACTTC
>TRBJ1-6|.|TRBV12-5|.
CASGGADSSYNSPLHF
TGTGCTAGTGGTGGGGCAGACAGCTCCTATAATTCACCCCTCCACTTT
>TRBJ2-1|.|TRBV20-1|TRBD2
CSARDRLAGGREQFF
TGCAGTGCTAGAGATCGGCTAGCGGGAGGGCGGGAGCAGTTCTTC
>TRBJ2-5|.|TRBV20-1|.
CSARAVGRVQETQYF
TGCAGTGCTAGAGCCGTCGGTAGAGTACAAGAGACCCAGTACTTC
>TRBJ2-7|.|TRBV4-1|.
CASSPILIRGNYEQYF
TGCGCCAGCAGCCCAATCCTTATCCGGGGGAACTACGAGCAGTACTTC